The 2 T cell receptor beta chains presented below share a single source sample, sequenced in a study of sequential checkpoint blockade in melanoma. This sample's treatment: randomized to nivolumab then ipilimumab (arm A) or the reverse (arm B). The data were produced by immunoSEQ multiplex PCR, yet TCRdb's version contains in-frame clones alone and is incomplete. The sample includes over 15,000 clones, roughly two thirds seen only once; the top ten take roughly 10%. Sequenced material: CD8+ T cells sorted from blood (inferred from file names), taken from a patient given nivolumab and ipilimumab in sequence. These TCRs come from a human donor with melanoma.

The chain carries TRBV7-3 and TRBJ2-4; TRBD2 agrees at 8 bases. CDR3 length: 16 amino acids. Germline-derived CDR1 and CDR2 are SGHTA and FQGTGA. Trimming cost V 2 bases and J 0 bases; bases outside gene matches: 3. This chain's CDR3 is CASSLRAGEAKNIQYF. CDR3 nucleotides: TGTGCCAGCAGCTTACGAGCGGGAGAAGCCAAAAACATTCAGTACTTC.

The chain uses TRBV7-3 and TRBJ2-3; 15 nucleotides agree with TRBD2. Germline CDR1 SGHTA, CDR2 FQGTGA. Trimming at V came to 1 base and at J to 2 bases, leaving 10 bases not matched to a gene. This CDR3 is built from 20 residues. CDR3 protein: CASSLSGLAGGDFTTDTQYF. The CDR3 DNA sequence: TGTGCCAGCAGCTTAAGCGGACTAGCGGGAGGGGATTTCACCACAGATACGCAGTATTTT. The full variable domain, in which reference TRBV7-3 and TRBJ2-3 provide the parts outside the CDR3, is GAGVSQTPSNKVTEKGKYVELRCDPISGHTALYWYRQSLGQGPEFLIYFQGTGAADDSGLPNDRFFAVRPEGSVSTLKIQRTERGDSAVYLCASSLSGLAGGDFTTDTQYFGPGTRLTVL.